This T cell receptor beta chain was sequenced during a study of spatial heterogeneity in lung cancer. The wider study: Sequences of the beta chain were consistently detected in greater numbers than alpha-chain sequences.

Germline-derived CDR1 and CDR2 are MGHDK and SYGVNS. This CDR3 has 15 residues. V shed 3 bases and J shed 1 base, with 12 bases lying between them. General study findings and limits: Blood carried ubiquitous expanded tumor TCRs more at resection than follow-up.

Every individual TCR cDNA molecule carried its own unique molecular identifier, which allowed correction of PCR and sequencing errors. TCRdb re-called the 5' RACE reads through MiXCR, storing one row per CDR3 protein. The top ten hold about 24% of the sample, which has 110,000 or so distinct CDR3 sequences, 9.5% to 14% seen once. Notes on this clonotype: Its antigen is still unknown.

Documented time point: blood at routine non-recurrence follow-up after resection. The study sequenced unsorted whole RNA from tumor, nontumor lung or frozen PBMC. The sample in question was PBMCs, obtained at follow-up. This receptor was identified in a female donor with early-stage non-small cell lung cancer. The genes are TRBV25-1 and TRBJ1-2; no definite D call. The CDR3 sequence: CASSESLGINYGYTF. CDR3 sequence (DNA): TGTGCCAGCAGTGAGTCTCTGGGTATTAACTATGGCTACACCTTC.